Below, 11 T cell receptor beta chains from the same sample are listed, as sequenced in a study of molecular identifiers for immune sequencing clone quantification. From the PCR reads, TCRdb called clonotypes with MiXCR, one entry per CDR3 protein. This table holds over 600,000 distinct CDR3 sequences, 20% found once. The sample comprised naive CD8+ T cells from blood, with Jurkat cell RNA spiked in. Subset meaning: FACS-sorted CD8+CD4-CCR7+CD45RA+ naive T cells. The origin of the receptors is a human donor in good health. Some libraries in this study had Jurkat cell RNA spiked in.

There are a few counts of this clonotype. Written as DNA, the CDR3 is TGTGCCAGCAGTTTTAGGACTAGCGGGTTAGGCGCTCAAGAGACCCAGTACTTC. Residues: CASSFRTSGLGAQETQYF. The chain recombines TRBV27 with TRBJ2-5, with TRBD2 matching over 11 bases. Germline V gene data show CDR1 as MNHEY and CDR2 as SMNVEV (reference sequence). The CDR3 consists of 18 residues. V lost 3 bases, J lost 2 bases, and 11 bases stayed unmatched.

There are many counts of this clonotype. CDR3 in amino acids: CASSAGDSDLQETQYF. The DNA of the CDR3 is TGTGCCAGCAGCGCCGGGGACAGCGATCTTCAAGAGACCCAGTACTTC. V is TRBV9 and J is TRBJ2-5, with 7 positions matching TRBD1. Trimming removed 3 bases from V and 2 bases from J; junction bases left unmatched: 10. This CDR3 is built from 16 residues. Looked up from germline, CDR1 is SGDLS and CDR2 is YYNGEE.

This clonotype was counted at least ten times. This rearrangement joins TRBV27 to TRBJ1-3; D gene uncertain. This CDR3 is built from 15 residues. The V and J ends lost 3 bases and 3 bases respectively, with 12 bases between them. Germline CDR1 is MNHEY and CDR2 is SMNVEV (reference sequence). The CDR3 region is CASSLTRAFGNTIYF. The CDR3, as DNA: TGTGCCAGCAGTTTGACTCGTGCTTTTGGAAACACCATATATTTT.

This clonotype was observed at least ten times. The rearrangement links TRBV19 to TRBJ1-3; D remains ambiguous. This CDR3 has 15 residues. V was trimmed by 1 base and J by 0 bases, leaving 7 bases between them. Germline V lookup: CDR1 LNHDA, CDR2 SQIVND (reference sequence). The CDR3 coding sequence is TGTGCCAGTAGTATAGGTGGAGTCTCTGGAAACACCATATATTTT. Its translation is CASSIGGVSGNTIYF.

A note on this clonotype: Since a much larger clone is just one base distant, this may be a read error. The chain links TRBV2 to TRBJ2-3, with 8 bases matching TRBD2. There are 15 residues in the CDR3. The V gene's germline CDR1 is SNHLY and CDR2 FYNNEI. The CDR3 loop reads CASKGSGDFKDTQCF. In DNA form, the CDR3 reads TGTGCCAGCAAGGGTAGCGGGGATTTTAAAGATACGCAGTGTTTT.

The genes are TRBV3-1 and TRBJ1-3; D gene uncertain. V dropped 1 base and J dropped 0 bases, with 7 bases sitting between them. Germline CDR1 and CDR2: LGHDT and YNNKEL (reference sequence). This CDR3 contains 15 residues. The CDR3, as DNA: TGTGCCAGCAGCCAAGTGTCACGCTCTGGAAACACCATATATTTT. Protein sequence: CASSQVSRSGNTIYF.

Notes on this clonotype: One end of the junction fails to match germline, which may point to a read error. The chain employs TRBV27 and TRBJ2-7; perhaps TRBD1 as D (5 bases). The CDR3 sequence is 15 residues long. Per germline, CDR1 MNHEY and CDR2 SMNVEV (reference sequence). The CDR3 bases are TGTGCCAGCAGTTTATCTGCGGACAAGAACTACGAGCAGTGCTTC. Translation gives CASSLSADKNYEQCF.

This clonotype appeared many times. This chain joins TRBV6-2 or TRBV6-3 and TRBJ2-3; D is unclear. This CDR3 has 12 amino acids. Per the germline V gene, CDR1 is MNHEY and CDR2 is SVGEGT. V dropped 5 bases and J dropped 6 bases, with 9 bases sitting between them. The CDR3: CASSLLLDTQYF. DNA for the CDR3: TGTGCCAGCAGTCTCCTTCTGGATACGCAGTATTTT.

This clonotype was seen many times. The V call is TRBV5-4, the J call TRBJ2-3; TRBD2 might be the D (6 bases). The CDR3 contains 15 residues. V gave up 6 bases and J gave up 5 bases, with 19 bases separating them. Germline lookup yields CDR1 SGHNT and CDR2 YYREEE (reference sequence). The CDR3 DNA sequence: TGTGCCAGCAACACATTAGCGGACGCGGTAGATACGCAGTATTTT. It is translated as CASNTLADAVDTQYF.

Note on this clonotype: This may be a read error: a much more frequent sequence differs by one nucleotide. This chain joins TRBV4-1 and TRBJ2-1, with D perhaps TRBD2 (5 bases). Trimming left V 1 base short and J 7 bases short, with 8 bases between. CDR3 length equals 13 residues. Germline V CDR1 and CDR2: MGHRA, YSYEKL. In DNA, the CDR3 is TGCGCCAGCAGCCAAGGTAGCGAAAATGAGCAGTTCTTC. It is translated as CASSQGSENEQFF.

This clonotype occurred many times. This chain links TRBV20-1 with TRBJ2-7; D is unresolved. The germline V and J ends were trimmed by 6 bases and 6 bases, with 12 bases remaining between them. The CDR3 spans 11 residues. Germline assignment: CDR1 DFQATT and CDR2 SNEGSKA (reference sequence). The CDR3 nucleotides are TGCAGTGCCAAGAGGTCCGGCGAGCAGTACTTC. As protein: CSAKRSGEQYF.